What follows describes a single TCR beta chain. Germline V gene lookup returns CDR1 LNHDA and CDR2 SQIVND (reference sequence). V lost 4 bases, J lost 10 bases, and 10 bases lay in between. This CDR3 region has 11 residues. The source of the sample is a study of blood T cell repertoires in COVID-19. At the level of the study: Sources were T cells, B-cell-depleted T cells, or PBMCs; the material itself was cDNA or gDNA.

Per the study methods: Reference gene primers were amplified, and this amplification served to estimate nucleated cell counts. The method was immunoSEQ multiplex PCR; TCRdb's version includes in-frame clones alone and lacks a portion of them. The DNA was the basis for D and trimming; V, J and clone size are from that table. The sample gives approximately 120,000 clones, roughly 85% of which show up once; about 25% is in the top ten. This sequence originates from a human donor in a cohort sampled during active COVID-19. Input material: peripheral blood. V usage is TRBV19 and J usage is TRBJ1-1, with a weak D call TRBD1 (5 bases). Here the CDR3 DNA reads TGTGCCAGTAGTACAAGGGGTAGAGCTTTCTTT. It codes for CASSTRGRAFF.